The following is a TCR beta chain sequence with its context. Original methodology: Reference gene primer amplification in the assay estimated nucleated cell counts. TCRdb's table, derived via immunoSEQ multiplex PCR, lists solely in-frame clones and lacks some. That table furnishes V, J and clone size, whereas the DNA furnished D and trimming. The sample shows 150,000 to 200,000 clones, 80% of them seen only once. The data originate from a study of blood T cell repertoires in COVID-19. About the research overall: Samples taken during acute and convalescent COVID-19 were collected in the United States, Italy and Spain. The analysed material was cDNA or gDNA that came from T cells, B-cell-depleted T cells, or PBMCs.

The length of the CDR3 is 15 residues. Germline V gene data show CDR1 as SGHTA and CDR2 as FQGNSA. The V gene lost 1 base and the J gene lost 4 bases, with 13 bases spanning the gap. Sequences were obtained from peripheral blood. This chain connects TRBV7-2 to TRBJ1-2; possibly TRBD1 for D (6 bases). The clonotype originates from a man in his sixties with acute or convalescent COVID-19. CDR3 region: CASSLVRGRGYGYTF. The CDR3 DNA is TGTGCCAGCAGCTTAGTAAGGGGGAGGGGCTATGGCTACACCTTC.